Described below is a single T cell receptor (beta chain) sequence and its context. This CDR3 comprises 12 residues. The junction had 6 bases not matched to a gene; V was cut back by 8 bases and J by 6 bases. CDR1 is SNHLY, CDR2 FYNNEI, per germline. The data are from a study of control samples from healthy donors and cancer patients. Sequenced by immunoSEQ multiplex PCR; TCRdb stores in-frame clones only, minus some. The sample shows tens of thousands of clones, 90% to 95% of them seen only once. The chain recombines TRBV2 with TRBJ1-1; 7 bases line up with TRBD1. Material: PBMCs. This clonotype was obtained from a middle-aged man with lung cancer. In DNA, the CDR3 is TGTGCCAGCTCCCAGGGGGGAGCTGAAGCTTTCTTT. Translation gives CASSQGGAEAFF.